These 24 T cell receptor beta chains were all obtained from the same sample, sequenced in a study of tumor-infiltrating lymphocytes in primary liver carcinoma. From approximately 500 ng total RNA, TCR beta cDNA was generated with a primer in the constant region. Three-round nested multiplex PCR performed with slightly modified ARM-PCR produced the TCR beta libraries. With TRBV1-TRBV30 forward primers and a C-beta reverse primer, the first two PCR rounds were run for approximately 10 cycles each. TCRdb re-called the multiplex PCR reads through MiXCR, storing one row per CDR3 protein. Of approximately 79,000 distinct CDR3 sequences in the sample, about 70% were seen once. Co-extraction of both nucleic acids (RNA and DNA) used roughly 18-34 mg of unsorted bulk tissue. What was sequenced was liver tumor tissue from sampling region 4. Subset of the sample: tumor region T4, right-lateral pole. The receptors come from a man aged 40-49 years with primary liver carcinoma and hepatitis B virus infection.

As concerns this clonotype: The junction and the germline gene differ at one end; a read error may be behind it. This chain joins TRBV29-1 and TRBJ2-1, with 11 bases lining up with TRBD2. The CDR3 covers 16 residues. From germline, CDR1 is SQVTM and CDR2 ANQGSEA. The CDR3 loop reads CNVEHLTSGTYNEQFF. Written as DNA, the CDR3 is TGTAACGTTGAACACCTGACTAGCGGGACCTACAATGAGCAGTTCTTC.

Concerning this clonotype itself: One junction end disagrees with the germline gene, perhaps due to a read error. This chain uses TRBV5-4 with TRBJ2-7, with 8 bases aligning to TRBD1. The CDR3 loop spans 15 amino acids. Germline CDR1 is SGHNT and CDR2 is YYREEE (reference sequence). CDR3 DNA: TGTGCCAACAGCATAACCGGGACAGGAGTTTACGAGCAGTACTTC. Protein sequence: CANSITGTGVYEQYF.

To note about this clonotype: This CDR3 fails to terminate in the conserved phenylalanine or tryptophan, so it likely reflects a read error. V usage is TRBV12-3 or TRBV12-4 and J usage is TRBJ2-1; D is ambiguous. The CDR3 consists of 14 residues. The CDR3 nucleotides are TGTGTCAGCAGTTTACCCGGTCACTACAATGAGCAGTTCTCC. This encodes CVSSLPGHYNEQFS.

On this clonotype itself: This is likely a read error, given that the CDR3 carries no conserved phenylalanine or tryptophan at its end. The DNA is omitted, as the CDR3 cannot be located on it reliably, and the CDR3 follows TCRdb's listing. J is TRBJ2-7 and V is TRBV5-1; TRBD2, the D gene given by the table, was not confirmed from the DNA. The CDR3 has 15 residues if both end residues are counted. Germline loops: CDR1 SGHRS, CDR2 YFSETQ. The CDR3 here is CASSLALTSGRQQYL.

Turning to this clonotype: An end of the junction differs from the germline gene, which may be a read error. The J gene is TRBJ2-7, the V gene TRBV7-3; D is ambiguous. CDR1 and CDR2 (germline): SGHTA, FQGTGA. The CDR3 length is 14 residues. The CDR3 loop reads CASSLSPASYEEYF. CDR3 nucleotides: TGTGCCAGCAGCTTATCCCCCGCTTCCTACGAGGAGTACTTC.

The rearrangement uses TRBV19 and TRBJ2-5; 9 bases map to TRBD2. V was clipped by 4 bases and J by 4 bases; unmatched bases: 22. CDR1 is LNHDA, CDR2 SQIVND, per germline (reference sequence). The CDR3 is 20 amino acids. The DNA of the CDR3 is TGTGCCAGTAGTAAGAGAGGGTTTGGATTAGCGGGAGTTTTGAGAGAGACCCAGTACTTC. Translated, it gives CASSKRGFGLAGVLRETQYF. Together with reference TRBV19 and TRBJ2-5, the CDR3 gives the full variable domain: DGGITQSPKYLFRKEGQNVTLSCEQNLNHDAMYWYRQDPGQGLRLIYYSQIVNDFQKGDIAEGYSVSREKKESFPLTVTSAQKNPTAFYLCASSKRGFGLAGVLRETQYFGPGTRLLVL.

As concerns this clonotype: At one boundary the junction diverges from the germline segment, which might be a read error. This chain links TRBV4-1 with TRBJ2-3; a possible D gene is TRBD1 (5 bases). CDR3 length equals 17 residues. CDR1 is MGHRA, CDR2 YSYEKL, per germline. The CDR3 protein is CASGQEYRRGGADTQYF. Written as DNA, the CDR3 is TGCGCCAGCGGCCAAGAGTACAGGCGAGGTGGGGCAGATACGCAGTATTTT.

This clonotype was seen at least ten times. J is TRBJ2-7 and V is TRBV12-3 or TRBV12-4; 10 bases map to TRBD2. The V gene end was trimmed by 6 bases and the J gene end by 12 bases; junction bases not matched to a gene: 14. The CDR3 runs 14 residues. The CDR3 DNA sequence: TGTGCCAGCAGCGAAACGGCTAGCGGGGGCTTAGGGTACTTC. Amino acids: CASSETASGGLGYF.

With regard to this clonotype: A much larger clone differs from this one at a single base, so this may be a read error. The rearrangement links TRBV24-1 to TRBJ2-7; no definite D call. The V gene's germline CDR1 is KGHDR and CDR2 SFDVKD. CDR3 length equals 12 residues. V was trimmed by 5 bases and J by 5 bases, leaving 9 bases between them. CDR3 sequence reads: CATSGGSHEQYF. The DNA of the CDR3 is TGTGCCACCAGTGGGGGTTCCCACGAGCAGTACTTC.

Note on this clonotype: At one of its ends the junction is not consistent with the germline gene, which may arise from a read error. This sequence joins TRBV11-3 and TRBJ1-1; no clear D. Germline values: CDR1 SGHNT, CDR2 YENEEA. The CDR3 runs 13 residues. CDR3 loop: CAGSLGVGTEAHF. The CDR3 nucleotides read TGTGCCGGCAGCTTAGGTGTGGGCACTGAAGCTCACTTT.

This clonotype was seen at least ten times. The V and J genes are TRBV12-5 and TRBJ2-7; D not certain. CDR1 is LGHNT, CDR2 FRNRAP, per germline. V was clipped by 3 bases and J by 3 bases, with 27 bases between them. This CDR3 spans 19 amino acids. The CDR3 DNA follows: TGTGCTAGTGGTTTATGCCTCATCGTCGTGGGTTTCGACCACTACGAGCAGTACTTC. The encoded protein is CASGLCLIVVGFDHYEQYF.

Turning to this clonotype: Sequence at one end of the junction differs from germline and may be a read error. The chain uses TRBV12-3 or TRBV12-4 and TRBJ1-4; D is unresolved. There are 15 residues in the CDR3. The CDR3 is CVISLGSSPNEKLFF. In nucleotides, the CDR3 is TGTGTCATCAGTTTAGGAAGCAGCCCTAATGAAAAACTGTTTTTC.

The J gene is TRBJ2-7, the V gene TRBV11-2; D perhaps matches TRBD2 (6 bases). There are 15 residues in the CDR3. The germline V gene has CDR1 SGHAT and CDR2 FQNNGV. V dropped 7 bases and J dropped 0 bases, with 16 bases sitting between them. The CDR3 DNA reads TGTGCCAGCACCCTACGGGGGACGTCCTCCTACGAGCAGTACTTC. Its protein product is CASTLRGTSSYEQYF.

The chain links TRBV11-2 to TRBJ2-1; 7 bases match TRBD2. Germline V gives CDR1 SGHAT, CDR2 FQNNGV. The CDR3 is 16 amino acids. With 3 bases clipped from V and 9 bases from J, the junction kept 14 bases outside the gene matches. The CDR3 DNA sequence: TGTGCCAGCAGCTTGAATATCAGACTAGCCATAGGTGAGCAGTTCTTC. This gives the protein CASSLNIRLAIGEQFF.

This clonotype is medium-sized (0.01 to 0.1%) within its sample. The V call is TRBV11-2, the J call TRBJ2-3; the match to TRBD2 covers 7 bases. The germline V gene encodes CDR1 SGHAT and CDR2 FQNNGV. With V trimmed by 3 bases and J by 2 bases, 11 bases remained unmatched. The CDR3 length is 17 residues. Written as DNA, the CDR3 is TGTGCCAGCAGCTTCCCCCGAGCGGGGCTCATCACAGATACGCAGTATTTT. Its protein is CASSFPRAGLITDTQYF.

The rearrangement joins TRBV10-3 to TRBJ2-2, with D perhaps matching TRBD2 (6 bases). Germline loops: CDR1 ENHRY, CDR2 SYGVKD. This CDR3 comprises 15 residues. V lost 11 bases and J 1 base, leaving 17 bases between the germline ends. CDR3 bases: TGTGCCGCCAGGGCGGGACGGAAGAACACCGGGGAGCTGTTTTTT. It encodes CAARAGRKNTGELFF.

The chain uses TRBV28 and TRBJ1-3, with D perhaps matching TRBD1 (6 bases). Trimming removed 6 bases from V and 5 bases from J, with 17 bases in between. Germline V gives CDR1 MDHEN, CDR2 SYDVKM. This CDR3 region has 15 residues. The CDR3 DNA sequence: TGTGCCAGCAGAGGAAGACAGGATGAACGAAACACCATATATTTT. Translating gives CASRGRQDERNTIYF.

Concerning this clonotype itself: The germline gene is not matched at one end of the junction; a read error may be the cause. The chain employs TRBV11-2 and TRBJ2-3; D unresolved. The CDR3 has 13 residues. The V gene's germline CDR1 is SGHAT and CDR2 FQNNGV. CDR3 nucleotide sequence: TGTACCAGCAGAAAACACGTGTCGGATACGCAGTATTTT. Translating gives CTSRKHVSDTQYF.

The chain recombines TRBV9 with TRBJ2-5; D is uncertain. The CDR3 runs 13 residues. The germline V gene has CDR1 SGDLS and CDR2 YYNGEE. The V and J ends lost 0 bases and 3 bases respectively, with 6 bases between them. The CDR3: CASSVGEEETQYF. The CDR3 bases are TGTGCCAGCAGCGTAGGAGAGGAAGAGACCCAGTACTTC.

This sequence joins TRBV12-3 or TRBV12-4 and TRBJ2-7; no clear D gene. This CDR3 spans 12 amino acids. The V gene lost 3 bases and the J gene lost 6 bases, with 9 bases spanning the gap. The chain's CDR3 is CASSLETVEQYF. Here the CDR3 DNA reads TGTGCCAGCAGTTTGGAGACTGTCGAGCAGTACTTC.

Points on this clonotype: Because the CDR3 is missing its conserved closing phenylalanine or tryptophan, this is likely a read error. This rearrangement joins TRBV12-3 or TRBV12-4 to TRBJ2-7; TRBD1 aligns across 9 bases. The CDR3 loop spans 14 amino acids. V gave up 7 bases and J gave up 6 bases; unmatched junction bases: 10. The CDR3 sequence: CASIILATGGEQYL. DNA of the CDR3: TGTGCCAGCATTATACTTGCGACAGGGGGCGAGCAGTACCTC.

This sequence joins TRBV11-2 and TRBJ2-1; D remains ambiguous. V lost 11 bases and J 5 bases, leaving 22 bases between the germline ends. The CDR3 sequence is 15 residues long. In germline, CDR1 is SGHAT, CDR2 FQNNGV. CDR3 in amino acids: CAAGQDQPSHNEQFF. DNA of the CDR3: TGTGCCGCCGGGCAAGATCAGCCATCCCACAATGAGCAGTTCTTC.

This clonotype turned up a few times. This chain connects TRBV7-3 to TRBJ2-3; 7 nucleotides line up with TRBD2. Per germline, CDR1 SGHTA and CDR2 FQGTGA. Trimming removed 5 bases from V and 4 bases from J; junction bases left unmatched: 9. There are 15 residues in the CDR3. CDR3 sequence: CASSTSSGRPDTQYF. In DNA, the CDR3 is TGTGCCAGCAGCACATCTAGCGGTCGTCCAGATACGCAGTATTTT.

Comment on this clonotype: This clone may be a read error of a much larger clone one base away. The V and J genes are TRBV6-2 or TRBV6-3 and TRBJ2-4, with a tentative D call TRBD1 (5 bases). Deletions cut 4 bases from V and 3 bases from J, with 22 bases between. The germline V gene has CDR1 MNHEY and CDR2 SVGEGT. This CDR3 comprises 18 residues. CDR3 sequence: CASSFERDSLWVKNIQYF. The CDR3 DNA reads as TGTGCCAGCAGTTTCGAACGAGACAGCCTTTGGGTCAAAAACATTCAGTACTTC.